This T cell receptor beta chain emerged from a study of shared clonotypes between healthy human individuals. About this clone itself: Its antigen is not identified.

The CDR3 sequence is 12 residues long. Germline values: CDR1 MNHNY, CDR2 SVGAGI (reference sequence). Study-wide results and caveats: Only blood was sampled, and tissue TCR repertoires likely differ from blood ones. Clonotype sharing across several donors was observed for around 4.8% of naive CD4 clonotypes.

For each subset, genomic DNA was distributed in equal portions over several immunoSEQ plates. In replicate PCRs of sorted subsets, roughly 200 ng DNA, some 28,000 T cell genomes, was used. The table came from immunoSEQ multiplex PCR; TCRdb's copy has only in-frame clones and leaves some out. The sample has fewer than 1.4 million clones; around three quarters are singletons. This clonotype was obtained from a man in his late teens or twenties in good health. Some clones in this sample may be carry-over from other donors' samples. Sequencing was done on a sample of memory CD4+ T cells from PBMCs. The subset: CD45RA-negative fraction. The chain links TRBV6-6 to TRBJ2-7; D is unresolved. The CDR3 DNA reads as TGTGCTGTAGTAGGGCCTGCCTACGAGCAGTACTTC. Its protein is CAVVGPAYEQYF.